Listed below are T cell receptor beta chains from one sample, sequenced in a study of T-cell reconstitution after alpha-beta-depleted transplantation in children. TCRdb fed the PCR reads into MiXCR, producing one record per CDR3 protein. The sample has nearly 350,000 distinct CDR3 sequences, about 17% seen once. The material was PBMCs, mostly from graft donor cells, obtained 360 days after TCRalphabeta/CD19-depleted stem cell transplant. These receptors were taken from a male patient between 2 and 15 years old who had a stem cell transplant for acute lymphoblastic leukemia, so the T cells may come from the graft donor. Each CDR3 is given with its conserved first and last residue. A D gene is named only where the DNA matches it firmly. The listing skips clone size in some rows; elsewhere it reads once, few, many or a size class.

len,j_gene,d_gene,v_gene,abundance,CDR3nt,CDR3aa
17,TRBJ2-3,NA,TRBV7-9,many,TGTGCCAGCAGCTTAGCTCAGGGGACTCTGGGCACAGATACGCAGTATTTT,CASSLAQGTLGTDTQYF
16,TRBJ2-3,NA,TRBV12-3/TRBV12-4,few,TGTGCCAGCAGCCCCAGGGGCATTACTAGCACAGATACGCAGTATTTT,CASSPRGITSTDTQYF
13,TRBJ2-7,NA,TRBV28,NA,TGTGCCAGCAGTCCTCCGAACCCCTACGAGCAGTACTTC,CASSPPNPYEQYF
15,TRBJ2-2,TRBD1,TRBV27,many,TGTGCCAGCAGTGAGGGACAGGGGTGGTACGGGGAGCTGTTTTTT,CASSEGQGWYGELFF
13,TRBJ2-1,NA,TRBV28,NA,TGTGCCAGCAGCGCCCCAGGGCTGGGTGAGCAGTTCTTC,CASSAPGLGEQFF
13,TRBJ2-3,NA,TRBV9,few,TGTGCCAGCAGCGTAGATCGCGGCGATACGCAGTATTTT,CASSVDRGDTQYF
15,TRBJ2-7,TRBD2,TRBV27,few,TGTGCCAGCAGGCCCATAGGACTAGCGGGCTACGAGCAGTACTTC,CASRPIGLAGYEQYF
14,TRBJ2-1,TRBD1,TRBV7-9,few,TGTGCCAGCGGGGGATGGACAGGGGAAGATGAGCAGTTCTTC,CASGGWTGEDEQFF
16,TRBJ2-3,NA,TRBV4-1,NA,TGCGCCAGCAGCCAGATTTCATCAAGTGGCACAGATACGCAGTATTTT,CASSQISSSGTDTQYF
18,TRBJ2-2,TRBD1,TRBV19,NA,TGTGCCAGTAGTAAGTTCTCTCAGGACAGGGCGTCCACCGGGGAGCTGTTTTTT,CASSKFSQDRASTGELFF
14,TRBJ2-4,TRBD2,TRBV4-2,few,TGTGCCAGCAGCGGAGCGGGGGGGAGAAACATTCAGTACTTC,CASSGAGGRNIQYF
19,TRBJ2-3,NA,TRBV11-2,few,TGTGCCAGCAGCTTAGAGGGGGGAGGCAGAGTAGGGGTCACAGATACGCAGTATTTT,CASSLEGGGRVGVTDTQYF
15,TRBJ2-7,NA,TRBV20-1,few,TGCAGTGCCACAGAGGACGGGGTTCGGGTGGGCGAGCAGTACTTC,CSATEDGVRVGEQYF
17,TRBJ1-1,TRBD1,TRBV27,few,TGTGCCAGCAGCCCCCTCCCCAGGGACAGGCCGAACACTGAAGCTTTCTTT,CASSPLPRDRPNTEAFF
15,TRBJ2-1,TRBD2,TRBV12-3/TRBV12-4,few,TGTGCCAGCAGTTCCTCGGGACTAGCGGCCAATGAGCAGTTCTTC,CASSSSGLAANEQFF
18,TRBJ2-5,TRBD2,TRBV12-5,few,TGTGCTAGTGGTCTCGCCCGGGGGCTAGCGGGAACACAAGAGACCCAGTACTTC,CASGLARGLAGTQETQYF
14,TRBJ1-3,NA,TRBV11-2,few,TGTGCCAGCAGCTTAGCAGTCTCTGGAAACACCATATATTTT,CASSLAVSGNTIYF
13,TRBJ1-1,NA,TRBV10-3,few,TGTGCCATCAGTGGCAGTGAGAGCACTGAAGCTTTCTTT,CAISGSESTEAFF
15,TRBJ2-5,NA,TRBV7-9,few,TGTGCCAGCAGCTTAGAGATTGGGGAAGAAGAGACCCAGTACTTC,CASSLEIGEEETQYF
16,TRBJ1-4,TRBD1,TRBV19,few,TGTGCCAGCTTGGGACAGGGGGCAAGGACTAATGAAAAACTGTTTTTT,CASLGQGARTNEKLFF
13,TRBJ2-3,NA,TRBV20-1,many,TGCAGTGCCGGGACTTCCCCGCAGAGTACGCAGTATTTT,CSAGTSPQSTQYF
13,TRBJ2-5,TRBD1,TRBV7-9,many,TGTGCCAGCAGCTTACAGGGGGAAGAGACCCAGTACTTC,CASSLQGEETQYF
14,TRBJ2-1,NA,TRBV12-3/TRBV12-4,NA,TGTGCCAGCAGTTCCGCGGGCCGACCCCATGAGCAGTTCTTC,CASSSAGRPHEQFF
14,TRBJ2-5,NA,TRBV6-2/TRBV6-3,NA,TGTGCCAGCAGTTCGGGACATCGTCAAGAGACCCAGTACTTC,CASSSGHRQETQYF